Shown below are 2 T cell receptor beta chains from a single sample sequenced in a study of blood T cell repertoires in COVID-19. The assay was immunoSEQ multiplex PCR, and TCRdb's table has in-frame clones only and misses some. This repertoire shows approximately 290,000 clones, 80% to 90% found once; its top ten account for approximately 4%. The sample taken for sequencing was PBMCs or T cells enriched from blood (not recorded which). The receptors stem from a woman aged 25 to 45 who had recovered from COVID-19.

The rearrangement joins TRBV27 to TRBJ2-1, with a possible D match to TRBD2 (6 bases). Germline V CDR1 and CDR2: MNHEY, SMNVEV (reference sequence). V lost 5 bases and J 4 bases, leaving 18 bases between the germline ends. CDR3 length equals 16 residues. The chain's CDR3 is CASSPLGGMVYNEQFF. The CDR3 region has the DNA TGTGCCAGCAGTCCCCTTGGGGGGATGGTTTACAATGAGCAGTTCTTC.

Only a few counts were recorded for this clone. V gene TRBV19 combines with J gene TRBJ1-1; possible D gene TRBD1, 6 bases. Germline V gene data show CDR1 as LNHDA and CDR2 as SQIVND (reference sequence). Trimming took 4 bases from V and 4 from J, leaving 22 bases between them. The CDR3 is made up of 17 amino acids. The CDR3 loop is CASSTNDFGDIRTEAFF. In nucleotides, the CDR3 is TGTGCCAGTAGTACGAACGACTTCGGGGACATTCGCACTGAAGCTTTCTTT.